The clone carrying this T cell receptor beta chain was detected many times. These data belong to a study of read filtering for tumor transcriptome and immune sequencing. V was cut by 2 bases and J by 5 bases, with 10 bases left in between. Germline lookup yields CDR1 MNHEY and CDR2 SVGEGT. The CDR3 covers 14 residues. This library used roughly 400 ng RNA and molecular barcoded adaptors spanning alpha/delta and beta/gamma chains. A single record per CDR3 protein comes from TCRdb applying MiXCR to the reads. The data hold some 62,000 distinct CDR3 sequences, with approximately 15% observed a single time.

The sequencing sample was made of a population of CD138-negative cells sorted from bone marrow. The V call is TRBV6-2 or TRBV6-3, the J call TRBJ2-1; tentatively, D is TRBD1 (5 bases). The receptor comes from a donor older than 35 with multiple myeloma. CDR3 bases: TGTGCCAGCAGTTACCCCAGGGTGGACAATGAGCAGTTCTTC. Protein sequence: CASSYPRVDNEQFF.